This T cell receptor beta chain was documented in a study of T cells after yellow fever vaccination. The CDR3 covers 15 residues. Germline V gene lookup returns CDR1 MGHRA and CDR2 YSYEKL. The V gene lost 0 bases and the J gene lost 2 bases, with 9 bases spanning the gap. This clonotype was recorded at least ten times. TCRdb reanalysed the 5' RACE reads using MiXCR and keeps one entry per CDR3 protein. The sample records 20,000 to 25,000 distinct CDR3 sequences, around 5.5% being singletons. The chain recombines TRBV4-1 with TRBJ2-3, with D unresolved. The sequence came from a man between 18 and 29 years old who received the YFV17D yellow fever vaccine. Specimen: PBMCs, either bulk or a sorted T-cell subset (CD4+, CD8+, memory, or dextramer-sorted; not recorded which), collected about 49 days after the first yellow fever vaccination. The CDR3 DNA is TGCGCCAGCAGCCAAGATGGCACCGCCACAGATACGCAGTATTTT. Its protein product is CASSQDGTATDTQYF.